The 17 T cell receptor beta chains in this list originate from one sample, sequenced in a study of T-cell memory formation after mild COVID-19. TCRdb recomputed calls from the 5' RACE reads with MiXCR, one row per CDR3 protein. The sample includes roughly 560,000 distinct CDR3 sequences, 20% of them seen just once. Source material: PBMCs or a T cell subset sorted from them (not recorded which). The origin of the receptors is an adult woman who had mild COVID-19 (a few samples of this study predate the infection). Cell type and time point are not known.

This sequence joins TRBV12-3 or TRBV12-4 and TRBJ1-5, with D unclear. This CDR3 is 14 amino acids long. Trimming pared 0 bases from V and 7 bases from J, leaving 10 bases between. CDR3 in amino acids: CASSLAGLEQPQHF. CDR3 nucleotides: TGTGCCAGCAGTTTAGCAGGGCTTGAGCAGCCCCAGCATTTT.

The V gene is TRBV20-1, the J gene TRBJ1-2, with unresolved D. Germline V lookup: CDR1 DFQATT, CDR2 SNEGSKA (reference sequence). The CDR3 is 12 residues long. Trimming took 5 bases from V and 1 from J, leaving 8 bases between them. The CDR3 bases are TGCAGTGCTCTACAGCGTAACTATGGCTACACCTTC. This codes for CSALQRNYGYTF.

There are a few counts of this clonotype. The chain combines TRBV7-3 with TRBJ2-1, with 8 positions matching TRBD2. The V gene end was trimmed by 3 bases and the J gene end by 9 bases; junction bases not matched to a gene: 10. The germline V gene has CDR1 SGHTA and CDR2 FQGTGA. This CDR3 spans 15 amino acids. The CDR3 DNA reads as TGTGCCAGCAGCTTCAGAGCGGGAGTAGGTGGTGAGCAGTTCTTC. Protein: CASSFRAGVGGEQFF.

The chain employs TRBV12-3 or TRBV12-4 and TRBJ2-1, with D tentatively TRBD1 (5 bases). This CDR3 has 13 residues. V lost 6 bases to trimming and J lost 4 bases, with 10 bases between them. CDR3 residues: CASRPTVYNEQFF. The CDR3 nucleotides are TGTGCCAGCAGACCGACAGTTTACAATGAGCAGTTCTTC.

This clonotype was counted between two and nine times. J is TRBJ2-1 and V is TRBV2; 10 bases are shared with TRBD1. Trimming cost V 6 bases and J 2 bases; bases outside gene matches: 4. The CDR3 spans 15 residues. Per germline, CDR1 SNHLY and CDR2 FYNNEI. CDR3 DNA: TGTGCCAGCAGGACAGGGGGCGTTGCCTACAATGAGCAGTTCTTC. Translated: CASRTGGVAYNEQFF.

Details on this clonotype: The CDR3 does not end in the conserved phenylalanine or tryptophan, so this is likely a read error. The limits of the CDR3 on the DNA are not certain, so only TCRdb's listed CDR3 is given. V and J are TRBV5-1 and TRBJ2-7; TRBD1, the table's D call, was not compared with the DNA. The CDR3 totals 12 residues, both ends included. Germline V gives CDR1 SGHRS, CDR2 YFSETQ. CDR3 loop: CASSLDEGSEYL.

This clonotype was recorded a few times. The rearrangement links TRBV7-9 to TRBJ1-1; 7 bases match TRBD1. The CDR3 covers 15 residues. Germline CDR1 is SEHNR and CDR2 is FQNEAQ (reference sequence). J gave up 6 bases and V 5 bases, and 12 bases lay outside the gene matches. The CDR3: CASSKTGQVGAEAFF. The CDR3 bases are TGTGCCAGCAGCAAAACCGGACAGGTTGGAGCTGAAGCTTTCTTT. Filled out from reference TRBV7-9 and TRBJ1-1, the complete variable domain reads DTGVSQNPRHKITKRGQNVTFRCDPISEHNRLYWYRQTLGQGPEFLTYFQNEAQLEKSRLLSDRFSAERPKGSFSTLEIQRTEQGDSAMYLCASSKTGQVGAEAFFGQGTRLTVV.

This clonotype was recorded at least ten times. The chain carries TRBV12-3 or TRBV12-4 and TRBJ2-7, with TRBD2 matching over 9 bases. The length of the CDR3 is 17 residues. V lost 5 bases to trimming and J lost 7 bases; unmatched junction nucleotides: 18. CDR3 sequence reads: CASSADLASGTIWEQYF. CDR3 in DNA: TGTGCCAGCAGTGCTGACTTGGCTAGCGGGACTATTTGGGAGCAGTACTTC.

This clonotype was found a few times. This CDR3 reads CATSPYGDRGPNEQFF. CDR3 nucleotides: TGTGCCACCAGTCCCTATGGGGACAGGGGGCCCAATGAGCAGTTCTTC. The rearrangement uses TRBV15 and TRBJ2-1; 12 positions agree with TRBD1. CDR3 size: 16 residues. From germline, CDR1 is LNHNV and CDR2 YYDKDF (reference sequence). The J segment lost 6 bases and the V segment lost 6 bases, leaving 9 bases of the junction unmatched.

This clonotype was seen only once. The rearrangement joins TRBV12-3 or TRBV12-4 to TRBJ2-3; the match to TRBD2 covers 12 bases. The CDR3 loop spans 16 amino acids. With V trimmed by 6 bases and J by 5 bases, 9 bases remained unmatched. CDR3 DNA: TGTGCCAGCAGCCCTAGCGGGGGGGCCTGGCGAGATACGCAGTATTTT. It translates to CASSPSGGAWRDTQYF.

The rearrangement links TRBV15 to TRBJ2-1; D is perhaps TRBD1 (6 bases). Trimming removed 1 base at V and 6 bases at J, with 10 bases between. This CDR3 is built from 14 residues. Germline V CDR1 and CDR2: LNHNV, YYDKDF (reference sequence). The CDR3 spells CATSRVGQFNEQFF. The DNA for the CDR3 is TGTGCCACCAGCAGAGTCGGACAGTTCAATGAGCAGTTCTTC.

The chain joins TRBV2 to TRBJ1-1; a possible D gene is TRBD1 (5 bases). The V end lost 5 bases, the J end lost 4 bases, and 14 bases lay between the germline ends. CDR1 is SNHLY, CDR2 FYNNEI, per germline. The CDR3 contains 14 residues. In DNA form, the CDR3 reads TGTGCCAGCAGTAAATCCGGGACTTCCACTGAAGCTTTCTTT. Protein: CASSKSGTSTEAFF. The complete variable domain, with remaining parts taken from reference TRBV2 and TRBJ1-1, reads EPEVTQTPSHQVTQMGQEVILRCVPISNHLYFYWYRQILGQKVEFLVSFYNNEISEKSEIFDDQFSVERPDGSNFTLKIRSTKLEDSAMYFCASSKSGTSTEAFFGQGTRLTVV.

This clonotype occurred a few times. The chain carries TRBV4-1 and TRBJ1-3; no firm D call. The CDR3 has 15 residues. The V gene lost 6 bases and the J gene lost 0 bases, with 12 bases spanning the gap. Germline values: CDR1 MGHRA, CDR2 YSYEKL. This CDR3 is CASRGAENSGNTIYF. The CDR3, as DNA: TGCGCCAGCAGGGGAGCTGAAAACTCTGGAAACACCATATATTTT.

This chain links TRBV7-9 with TRBJ1-5; D remains ambiguous. Deletions cut 10 bases from V and 7 bases from J, with 17 bases between. This CDR3 is built from 13 residues. CDR1 and CDR2 from the germline V gene are SEHNR and FQNEAQ (reference sequence). The CDR3 coding sequence is TGTGCCACCCATCCGGGGTCGGGGCAGCCCCAGCATTTT. This sequence encodes CATHPGSGQPQHF.

V gene TRBV7-6 combines with J gene TRBJ2-2; D could derive from TRBD1 or TRBD2 (5 bases each). The germline gives CDR1 SGHVS, CDR2 FNYEAQ. V lost 5 bases and J lost 7, with 14 bases in between. This CDR3 comprises 14 residues. The CDR3 region is CASSPGLWDGELFF. The CDR3 region has the DNA TGTGCCAGCAGCCCGGGGCTTTGGGACGGGGAGCTGTTTTTT.

The chain couples TRBV12-3 or TRBV12-4 to TRBJ2-2; 9 nucleotides align to TRBD1. This CDR3 comprises 16 residues. The V and J ends lost 6 bases and 6 bases, in that order; junction bases with no gene match: 11. This chain's CDR3 is CASRAQGAIGAGELFF. The CDR3 region has the DNA TGTGCCAGCAGAGCACAGGGGGCGATTGGCGCCGGGGAGCTGTTTTTT.

This clonotype occurred a few times. The chain has TRBV14 and TRBJ2-1; 15 bases line up with TRBD2. The CDR3 consists of 15 residues. The V segment lost 4 bases and the J segment 10 bases; nucleotides outside the gene matches: 5. Per the germline V gene, CDR1 is SGHDN and CDR2 is FVKESK. CDR3 bases: TGTGCCAGCAGCCCCCGGACTAGCGGGGGGGAGGAGCAGTTCTTC. Translating gives CASSPRTSGGEEQFF.